The present entry profiles one TCR beta chain with its context. This CDR3 is built from 13 residues. Germline V gene sequence: CDR1 MNHNS, CDR2 SASEGT. TCRdb re-called the 5' RACE reads and shows each CDR3 protein once, DNA omitted. This table lists around 100,000 distinct CDR3 sequences. This entry belongs to a study of T cells expressing NK-cell markers. The clonotype originates from a woman aged 18 to 75 in good health. Sequenced sample: blood T cells: a sorted CD56 or NKG2C T cell subset, CD4+ or CD8+ T cells, or bulk PBMC T cells (not recorded which). The genes are TRBV6-1 and TRBJ2-2; with no DNA, the TCRdb D assignment of TRBD2 cannot be verified. The CDR3 is CASTSFEAGELFF.